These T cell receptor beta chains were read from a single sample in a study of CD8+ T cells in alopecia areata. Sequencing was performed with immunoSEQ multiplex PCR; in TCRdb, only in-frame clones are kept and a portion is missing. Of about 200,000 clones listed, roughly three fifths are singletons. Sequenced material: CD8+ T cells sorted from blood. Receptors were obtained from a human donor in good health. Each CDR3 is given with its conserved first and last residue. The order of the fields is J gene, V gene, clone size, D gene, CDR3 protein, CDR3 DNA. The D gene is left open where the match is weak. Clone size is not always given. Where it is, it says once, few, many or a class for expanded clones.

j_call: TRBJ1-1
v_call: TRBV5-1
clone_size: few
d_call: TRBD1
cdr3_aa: CASSLEPGQGSKNTEAFF
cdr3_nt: TGCGCCAGCAGCTTGGAACCGGGACAGGGGTCGAAGAACACTGAAGCTTTCTTT

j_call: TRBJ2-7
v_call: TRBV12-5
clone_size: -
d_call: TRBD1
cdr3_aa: CASGRGTGIYEQYF
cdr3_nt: TGTGCTAGTGGCCGAGGGACAGGGATCTACGAGCAGTACTTC

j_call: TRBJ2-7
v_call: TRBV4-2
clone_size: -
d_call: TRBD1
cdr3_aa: CASSQETGVSYEQYF
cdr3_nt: TGTGCCAGCAGCCAAGAGACAGGGGTCTCCTACGAGCAGTACTTC

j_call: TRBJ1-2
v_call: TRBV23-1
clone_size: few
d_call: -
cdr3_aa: CASIRRNYGYTF
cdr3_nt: TGCGCCAGCATACGACGGAACTATGGCTACACCTTC

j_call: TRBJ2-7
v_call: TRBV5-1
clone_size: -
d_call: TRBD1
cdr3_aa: CASSPEARQGGSYEQYF
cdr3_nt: TGCGCCAGCAGTCCAGAAGCGCGACAGGGGGGCTCCTACGAGCAGTACTTC

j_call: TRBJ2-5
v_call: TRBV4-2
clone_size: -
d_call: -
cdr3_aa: CASSQEMGDTTETQYF
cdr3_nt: TGTGCCAGCAGCCAAGAAATGGGGGACACAACAGAGACCCAGTACTTC

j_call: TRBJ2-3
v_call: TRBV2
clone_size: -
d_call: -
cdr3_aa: CASIGLGRFGTDTQYF
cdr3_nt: TGTGCCAGCATTGGGTTAGGGAGATTCGGCACAGATACGCAGTATTTT

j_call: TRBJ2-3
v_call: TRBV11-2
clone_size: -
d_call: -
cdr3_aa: CASSPLGPSSTDTQYF
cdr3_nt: TGTGCCAGCAGCCCCCTGGGACCCTCTAGCACAGATACGCAGTATTTT

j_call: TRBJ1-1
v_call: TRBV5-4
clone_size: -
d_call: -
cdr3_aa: CASSFWGNTEVFF
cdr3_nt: TGTGCCAGCAGCTTCTGGGGGAACACTGAAGTTTTCTTT

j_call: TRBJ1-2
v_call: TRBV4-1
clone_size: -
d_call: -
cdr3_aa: CASSQVWGGYGYTF
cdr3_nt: TGCGCCAGCAGCCAAGTTTGGGGTGGATATGGCTACACCTTC

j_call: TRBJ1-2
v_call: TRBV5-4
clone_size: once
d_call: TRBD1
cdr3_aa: CASSSTGEEGYTF
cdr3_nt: TGTGCCAGCAGCTCGACAGGGGAGGAGGGCTACACCTTC

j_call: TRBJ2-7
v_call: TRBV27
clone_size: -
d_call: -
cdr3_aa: CASSYGLSSYEQYF
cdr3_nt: TGTGCCAGCAGTTACGGGCTTAGCTCCTACGAGCAGTACTTC

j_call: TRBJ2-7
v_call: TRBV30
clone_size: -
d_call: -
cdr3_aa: CASVDSSYEQYF
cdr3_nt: TGTGCTTCGGTGGACAGCTCCTACGAGCAGTACTTC

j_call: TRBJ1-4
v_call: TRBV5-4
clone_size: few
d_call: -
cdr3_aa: CASSLFQVSEKLFF
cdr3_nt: TGTGCCAGCAGCTTGTTCCAAGTAAGCGAAAAACTGTTTTTT

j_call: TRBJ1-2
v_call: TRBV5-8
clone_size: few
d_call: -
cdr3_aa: CASSLARYYGYTF
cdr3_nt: TGTGCCAGCAGCTTGGCCAGGTATTATGGCTACACCTTC

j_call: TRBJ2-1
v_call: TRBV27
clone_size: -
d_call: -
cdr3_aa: CASSLGETRANEQFF
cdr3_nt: TGTGCCAGCAGTTTAGGGGAAACTAGAGCGAATGAGCAGTTCTTC

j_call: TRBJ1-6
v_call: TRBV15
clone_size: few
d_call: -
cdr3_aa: CATSRESGVDPPLHF
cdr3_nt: TGTGCCACCAGCAGAGAGTCGGGGGTTGATCCACCCCTCCACTTT

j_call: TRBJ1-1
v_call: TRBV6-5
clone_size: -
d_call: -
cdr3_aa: CASSYSRTGTEAFF
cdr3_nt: TGTGCCAGCAGTTACTCTCGGACGGGGACTGAAGCTTTCTTT

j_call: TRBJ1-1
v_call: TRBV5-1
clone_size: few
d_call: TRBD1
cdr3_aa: CASSDGDSNTEAFF
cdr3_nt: TGCGCCAGCAGCGATGGGGACAGCAACACTGAAGCTTTCTTT

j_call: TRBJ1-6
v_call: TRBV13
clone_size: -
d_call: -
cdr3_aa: CASSSASVNSPLHF
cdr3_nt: TGTGCCAGCAGTTCCGCGTCAGTGAATTCACCCCTCCACTTT

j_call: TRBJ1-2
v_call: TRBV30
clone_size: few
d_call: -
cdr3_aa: CAWTPGDFYGYTF
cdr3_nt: TGTGCCTGGACCCCTGGGGACTTCTATGGCTACACCTTC

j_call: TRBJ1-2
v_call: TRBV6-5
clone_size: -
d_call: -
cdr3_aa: CASSQQGGYGYTF
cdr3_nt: TGTGCCAGCAGTCAACAGGGCGGCTATGGCTACACCTTC

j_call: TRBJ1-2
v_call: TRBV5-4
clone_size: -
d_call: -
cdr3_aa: CASSLGEVAYGYTF
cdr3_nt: TGTGCCAGCAGCTTGGGGGAGGTGGCCTATGGCTACACCTTC

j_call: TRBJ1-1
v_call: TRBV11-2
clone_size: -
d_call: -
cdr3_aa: CASRKGFMNTEAFF
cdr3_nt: TGTGCCAGCAGAAAGGGGTTCATGAACACTGAAGCTTTCTTT

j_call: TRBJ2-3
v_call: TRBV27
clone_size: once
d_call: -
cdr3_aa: CASSPRVTDTQYF
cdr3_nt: TGTGCCAGCAGTCCCCGAGTAACAGATACGCAGTATTTT

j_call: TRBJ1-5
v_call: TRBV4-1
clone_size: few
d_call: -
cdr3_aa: CASSPSVGQPQHF
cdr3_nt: TGCGCCAGCAGTCCGTCGGTCGGTCAGCCCCAGCATTTT

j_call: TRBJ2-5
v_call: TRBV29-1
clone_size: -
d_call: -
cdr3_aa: CSVEPELAGETQYF
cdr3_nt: TGCAGCGTTGAACCCGAATTGGCCGGGGAGACCCAGTACTTC